The 26 T cell receptor beta chains below come from one sample, sequenced in a study of identical twins (dated by TCRdb to 2016 to 2017). Preparation of the library involved 5' RACE. Sequencing relied on an Illumina HiSeq 2000. TCRdb handled the public reads itself, with Q25 trimming in fastp and clone calling in MiXCR, and kept productive beta chains. All rows with the same CDR3 protein become a single entry with the most common DNA and genes. This sample has around 250,000 distinct CDR3 sequences in its table, and approximately 7.1% of those were observed once. 14% to 15% of the sample goes to the ten largest clones. These data were also filed under a second study, of T cells expressing NK-cell markers.

Sample: CD8+ T cells sorted from blood. These receptor sequences come from a woman younger than 30 in good health.

The J gene is TRBJ1-5, the V gene TRBV5-5; the D gene is possibly TRBD1 (6 bases). Trimming removed 5 bases from V and 0 bases from J, with 12 bases in between. The CDR3 is 15 residues long. The germline V gene encodes CDR1 SGHKS and CDR2 YYEKEE (reference sequence). The CDR3 loop reads CASSSDRNSNQPQHF. The CDR3 coding sequence is TGTGCCAGCAGTTCCGACAGGAATAGCAATCAGCCCCAGCATTTT.

This clonotype was observed at least ten times. This chain joins TRBV6-2 or TRBV6-3 and TRBJ2-5, with unresolved D. V dropped 5 bases and J dropped 3 bases, with 10 bases sitting between them. Germline CDR1 MNHEY, CDR2 SVGEGT. The CDR3 runs 13 residues. The DNA for the CDR3 is TGTGCCAGCAGTCCCCTAATTGAAGAGACCCAGTACTTC. It translates to CASSPLIEETQYF.

The chain couples TRBV29-1 to TRBJ2-1, with a possible D match to TRBD1 (5 bases). The CDR3 consists of 12 residues. Germline values: CDR1 SQVTM, CDR2 ANQGSEA. V lost 6 bases and J 8 bases, leaving 14 bases between the germline ends. CDR3 coding DNA: TGCAGCGTCTACCCTGCCAGGGATGAGCAGTTCTTC. The encoded protein is CSVYPARDEQFF.

The chain recombines TRBV5-1 with TRBJ2-1; TRBD2 matches 9 bases. The germline V gene encodes CDR1 SGHRS and CDR2 YFSETQ. With 0 bases clipped from V and 4 bases from J, the junction kept 5 bases outside the gene matches. CDR3 length: 16 residues. The CDR3, as DNA: TGCGCCAGCAGCTTGGATAGCGGGGGAGTTTACAATGAGCAGTTCTTC. Translation gives CASSLDSGGVYNEQFF.

Only a few counts were recorded for this clonotype. The chain couples TRBV9 to TRBJ2-1; TRBD2 matches at 12 bases. The CDR3 covers 15 residues. The germline gives CDR1 SGDLS, CDR2 YYNGEE. V was pared by 3 bases and J by 4 bases, with 2 bases of the junction left unmatched. The CDR3 sequence: CASSATSGSYNEQFF. As DNA, the CDR3 is TGTGCCAGCAGCGCGACTAGCGGGAGTTACAATGAGCAGTTCTTC.

This clonotype was seen a few times. The rearrangement uses TRBV7-9 and TRBJ2-5; the match to TRBD2 covers 8 bases. In germline, CDR1 is SEHNR, CDR2 FQNEAQ (reference sequence). This CDR3 spans 16 amino acids. The junction had 8 bases not matched to a gene; V was cut back by 3 bases and J by 2 bases. CDR3 amino acids: CASSLWGIAGQETQYF. In DNA form, the CDR3 reads TGTGCCAGCAGCTTGTGGGGAATAGCGGGGCAAGAGACCCAGTACTTC.

The rearrangement links TRBV27 to TRBJ1-1; D not certain. The CDR3 extends over 13 amino acids. Trimming took off 6 bases at V and 10 bases at J, with 18 bases between the two ends. Germline CDR1 reads MNHEY; CDR2 reads SMNVEV (reference sequence). The CDR3 nucleotides are TGTGCCAGCAGCTTGGCACGGGTGGGGAGAGCTTTCTTT. This sequence encodes CASSLARVGRAFF.

This clonotype has a handful of counts. The CDR3 loop reads CASSLTVGTEAFF. CDR3 nucleotides: TGTGCCAGCAGTCTAACAGTAGGAACTGAAGCTTTCTTT. The V call is TRBV2, the J call TRBJ1-1; D unclear. The CDR3 has 13 residues. From germline, CDR1 is SNHLY and CDR2 FYNNEI. Trimming left V 5 bases short and J 5 bases short, with 12 bases between.

This clonotype has a handful of counts. V usage is TRBV3-1 and J usage is TRBJ1-1; unclear D gene. The length of the CDR3 is 14 residues. Trimming took off 3 bases at V and 4 bases at J, with 12 bases between the two ends. The germline CDR1 and CDR2 sequences are LGHDT and YNNKEL (reference sequence). The CDR3 DNA reads as TGTGCCAGCAGCCACCCATCCTCCGGCACTGAAGCTTTCTTT. It yields the protein CASSHPSSGTEAFF.

This clonotype showed up many times. V gene TRBV7-2 combines with J gene TRBJ1-2, with 8 bases identical to TRBD1. Per the germline V gene, CDR1 is SGHTA and CDR2 is FQGNSA. The CDR3 has 15 amino acids. With V trimmed by 3 bases and J by 8 bases, 11 bases remained unmatched. CDR3 nucleotides: TGTGCCAGCAGCTTTGGGACAGGAATAGGCAACGGCTACACCTTC. It yields the protein CASSFGTGIGNGYTF.

The chain uses TRBV5-1 and TRBJ1-3; tentatively, D is TRBD1 (5 bases). The germline V gene has CDR1 SGHRS and CDR2 YFSETQ. The germline V and J ends were trimmed by 3 bases and 3 bases, with 7 bases remaining between them. The CDR3 extends over 13 amino acids. The CDR3 DNA reads TGCGCCAGCAGCTGGACACTTGGAAACACCATATATTTT. This encodes CASSWTLGNTIYF.

This chain joins TRBV27 and TRBJ2-7; 10 nucleotides line up with TRBD2. The CDR3 is 15 amino acids. Per germline, CDR1 MNHEY and CDR2 SMNVEV (reference sequence). The V gene end was trimmed by 7 bases and the J gene end by 0 bases; junction bases not matched to a gene: 6. CDR3 protein: CASTYSGRTSYEQYF. The CDR3 DNA sequence: TGTGCCAGCACCTATAGCGGGAGGACCTCCTACGAGCAGTACTTC.

The sample holds many counts of this clonotype. The rearrangement joins TRBV27 to TRBJ2-7; D call uncertain. Germline V gene sequence: CDR1 MNHEY, CDR2 SMNVEV (reference sequence). The CDR3 sequence is 13 residues long. V lost 4 bases and J lost 6, with 13 bases in between. CDR3 sequence (DNA): TGTGCCAGCAGTTGGGAAAGTAACGGCGAGCAGTACTTC. It specifies CASSWESNGEQYF.

The chain has TRBV5-1 and TRBJ2-7; 11 bases line up with TRBD1. V trimming: 3 bases; J trimming: 7 bases; junction bases outside the gene matches: 9. The CDR3 loop spans 15 amino acids. Germline V gene data show CDR1 as SGHRS and CDR2 as YFSETQ. The CDR3 sequence: CASSWTGTGGGEQYF. The CDR3 DNA reads as TGCGCCAGCAGCTGGACCGGGACAGGGGGTGGTGAGCAGTACTTC.

At least ten counts were recorded for this clonotype. The chain has TRBV10-3 and TRBJ1-3; D unresolved. Germline V gene data show CDR1 as ENHRY and CDR2 as SYGVKD. With 6 bases removed from V and 0 bases from J, the gap between germline ends came to 6 bases. The CDR3 contains 13 residues. The chain's CDR3 is CAIRGDSGNTIYF. The CDR3 bases are TGTGCCATCAGGGGCGACTCTGGAAACACCATATATTTT.

This chain connects TRBV6-1 to TRBJ2-1; 14 bases are a match to TRBD2. The CDR3 contains 15 residues. Germline assignment: CDR1 MNHNS and CDR2 SASEGT. The V and J ends lost 6 bases and 9 bases, in that order; junction bases with no gene match: 7. CDR3 in amino acids: CASSAPGLAGGEQFF. In DNA form, the CDR3 reads TGTGCCAGCAGCGCCCCAGGACTAGCGGGGGGTGAGCAGTTCTTC.

In this sample, this clonotype turned up a few times. V usage is TRBV7-2 and J usage is TRBJ2-3; D is uncertain. Germline V gives CDR1 SGHTA, CDR2 FQGNSA. The CDR3 totals 16 residues. V lost 7 bases, J lost 3 bases, and 20 bases lay in between. The DNA of the CDR3 is TGTGCCAGCAACCTCGCGCCGGCCTCGAGGACAGATACGCAGTATTTT. This encodes CASNLAPASRTDTQYF.

There are a few counts of this clonotype. V is TRBV5-5 and J is TRBJ1-6; D uncertain. The CDR3 runs 13 residues. V was shortened by 2 bases and J by 10 bases, with 10 bases between the two germline ends. Germline CDR1 SGHKS, CDR2 YYEKEE (reference sequence). CDR3 DNA: TGTGCCAGCAGCTTAGACGGATCCTCACCCCTCCACTTT. Translated, it gives CASSLDGSSPLHF.

J is TRBJ2-7 and V is TRBV29-1; D tentatively reads TRBD1 or TRBD2 (5 bases each). The CDR3 consists of 11 residues. The ends were cut back, 5 bases at V and 3 bases at J, with 8 bases in the middle. In germline, CDR1 is SQVTM, CDR2 ANQGSEA. The CDR3 nucleotides read TGCAGCGTTAGTGGGGGCTACGAGCAGTACTTC. Residues: CSVSGGYEQYF.

This clonotype has just a few counts. The chain combines TRBV11-1 with TRBJ2-7; 10 positions match TRBD1. Per the germline V gene, CDR1 is SGHAT and CDR2 is FQDESV (reference sequence). With 1 base clipped from V and 5 bases from J, the junction kept 14 bases outside the gene matches. The CDR3 contains 18 residues. CDR3 DNA sequence: TGTGCCAGCAGCTTAGACCACTGGGACGGGACAGGGGTAGACGAGCAGTACTTC. It encodes CASSLDHWDGTGVDEQYF. Looking up the rest from reference TRBV11-1 and TRBJ2-7 gives the full variable domain: EAEVAQSPRYKITEKSQAVAFWCDPISGHATLYWYRQILGQGPELLVQFQDESVVDDSQLPKDRFSAERLKGVDSTLKIQPAELGDSAMYLCASSLDHWDGTGVDEQYFGPGTRLTVT.

This chain joins TRBV5-6 and TRBJ1-1; TRBD1 agrees at 10 bases. Germline V gene sequence: CDR1 SGHDT, CDR2 YYEEEE. Unmatched junction bases numbered 8, after V lost 3 bases and J lost 3 bases. The CDR3 covers 16 residues. CDR3 in amino acids: CASSYSRDRGHTEAFF. For the CDR3, the DNA is TGTGCCAGCAGCTACTCCCGGGACAGGGGTCACACTGAAGCTTTCTTT.

This clonotype was found many times. The genes are TRBV5-4 and TRBJ1-2, with D maybe TRBD1 (6 bases). The CDR3 contains 11 residues. Trimming shortened V by 3 bases and J by 6 bases, and 6 bases separated the two germline ends. The germline V gene has CDR1 SGHNT and CDR2 YYREEE (reference sequence). This CDR3 reads CASSSGDGYTF. In nucleotides, the CDR3 is TGTGCCAGCAGCTCAGGGGATGGCTACACCTTC.

This clonotype showed up just a few times. CDR3: CASSPGPLSTDTQYF. The CDR3 DNA reads as TGTGCCAGCAGCCCCGGGCCCCTCAGCACAGATACGCAGTATTTT. V is TRBV3-1 and J is TRBJ2-3; no clear D gene. V was trimmed by 4 bases and J by 0 bases, leaving 11 bases between them. The germline CDR1 and CDR2 sequences are LGHDT and YNNKEL (reference sequence). The length of the CDR3 is 15 residues.

The V and J genes are TRBV4-2 and TRBJ2-1; D might be TRBD1 (6 bases). Looked up from germline, CDR1 is LGHNA and CDR2 is YNFKEQ. This CDR3 is 14 amino acids long. V was shortened by 3 bases and J by 7 bases, with 13 bases between the two germline ends. CDR3 protein: CASSQYRAGNEQFF. CDR3 sequence (DNA): TGTGCCAGCAGCCAGTACAGGGCAGGGAATGAGCAGTTCTTC.

This clonotype was counted between two and nine times. The chain couples TRBV9 to TRBJ1-1; D unresolved. V shed 3 bases and J shed 1 base, with 7 bases lying between them. Germline CDR1 reads SGDLS; CDR2 reads YYNGEE. The length of the CDR3 is 13 residues. The CDR3 spells CASSAGSNTEAFF. In DNA form, the CDR3 reads TGTGCCAGCAGCGCCGGCTCGAACACTGAAGCTTTCTTT. The full variable domain, completed using reference TRBV9 and TRBJ1-1, is DSGVTQTPKHLITATGQRVTLRCSPRSGDLSVYWYQQSLDQGLQFLIQYYNGEERAKGNILERFSAQQFPDLHSELNLSSLELGDSALYFCASSAGSNTEAFFGQGTRLTVV.

The genes are TRBV9 and TRBJ2-7; 8 nucleotides agree with TRBD2. CDR1 SGDLS and CDR2 YYNGEE come from the germline V gene. V trimming: 0 bases; J trimming: 0 bases; junction bases outside the gene matches: 2. The CDR3 contains 15 residues. CDR3 DNA: TGTGCCAGCAGCGTAGAGGGGACTAGCTCCTACGAGCAGTACTTC. Encoded protein: CASSVEGTSSYEQYF. Combining the CDR3 with reference TRBV9 and TRBJ2-7 gives the whole variable domain DSGVTQTPKHLITATGQRVTLRCSPRSGDLSVYWYQQSLDQGLQFLIQYYNGEERAKGNILERFSAQQFPDLHSELNLSSLELGDSALYFCASSVEGTSSYEQYFGPGTRLTVT.